This T cell receptor beta chain was observed in a study of blood T cell repertoires in COVID-19. Across the whole study: Sites in the United States, Italy and Spain provided acute and convalescent COVID-19 samples. In each case, the material was cDNA or gDNA derived from T cells, B-cell-depleted T cells, or PBMCs.

The CDR3 is made up of 17 amino acids. CDR1 and CDR2 (germline): MNHEY, SMNVEV (reference sequence). Trimming pared 0 bases from V and 9 bases from J, leaving 18 bases between. Per the authors' pipeline: Reference gene primer amplification gave estimated nucleated cell counts. Clones were sequenced by immunoSEQ multiplex PCR, and TCRdb holds only the in-frame ones, with some missing. V and J calls and clone size are those listed in that table; D and trimming were worked out from the DNA. The data hold roughly 97,000 clones, with more than 70% observed a single time. This clonotype was sampled from a human donor in a cohort sampled during active COVID-19. The sequenced material came from peripheral blood. V usage is TRBV27 and J usage is TRBJ1-6; D unresolved. The DNA for the CDR3 is TGTGCCAGCAGTTTATCCTGGGCTCCTGGAGGGTTTTCACCCCTCCACTTT. It specifies CASSLSWAPGGFSPLHF.